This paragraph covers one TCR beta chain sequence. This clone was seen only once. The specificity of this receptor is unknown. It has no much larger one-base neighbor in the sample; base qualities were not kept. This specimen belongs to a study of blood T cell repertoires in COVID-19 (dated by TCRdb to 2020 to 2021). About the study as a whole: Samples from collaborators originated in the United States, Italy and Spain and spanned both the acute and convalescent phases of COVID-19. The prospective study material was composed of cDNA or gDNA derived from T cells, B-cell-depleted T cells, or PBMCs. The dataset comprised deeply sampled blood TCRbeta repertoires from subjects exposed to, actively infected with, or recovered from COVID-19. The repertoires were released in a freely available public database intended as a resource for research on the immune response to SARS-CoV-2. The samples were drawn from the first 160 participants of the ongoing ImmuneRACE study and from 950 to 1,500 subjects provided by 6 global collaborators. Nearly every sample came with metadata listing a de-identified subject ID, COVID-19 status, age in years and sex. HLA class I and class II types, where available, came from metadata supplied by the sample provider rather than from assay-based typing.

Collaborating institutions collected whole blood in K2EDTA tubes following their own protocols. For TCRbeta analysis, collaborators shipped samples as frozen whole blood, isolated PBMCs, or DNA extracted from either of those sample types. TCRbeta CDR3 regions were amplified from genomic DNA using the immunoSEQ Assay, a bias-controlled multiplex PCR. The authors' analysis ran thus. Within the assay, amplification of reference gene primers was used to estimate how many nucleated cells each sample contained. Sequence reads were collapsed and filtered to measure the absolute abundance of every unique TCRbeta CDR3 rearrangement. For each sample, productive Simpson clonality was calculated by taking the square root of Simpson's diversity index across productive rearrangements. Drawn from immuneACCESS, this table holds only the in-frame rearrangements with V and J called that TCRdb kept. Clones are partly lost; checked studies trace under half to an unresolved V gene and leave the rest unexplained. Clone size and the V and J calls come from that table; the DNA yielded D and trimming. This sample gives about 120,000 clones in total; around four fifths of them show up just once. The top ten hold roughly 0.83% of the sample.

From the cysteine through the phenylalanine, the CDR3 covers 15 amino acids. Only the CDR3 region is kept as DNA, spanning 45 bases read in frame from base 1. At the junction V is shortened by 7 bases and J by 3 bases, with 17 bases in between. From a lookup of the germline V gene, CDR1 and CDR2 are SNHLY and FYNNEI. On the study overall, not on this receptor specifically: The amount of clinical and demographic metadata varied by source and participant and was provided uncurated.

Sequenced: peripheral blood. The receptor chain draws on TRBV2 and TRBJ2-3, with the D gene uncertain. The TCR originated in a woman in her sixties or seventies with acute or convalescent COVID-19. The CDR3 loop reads CASTLLLRGTDTQYF. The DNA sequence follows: TGTGCCAGCACCCTTTTACTCCGAGGAACAGATACGCAGTATTTT.